This TCR beta chain appears in the sequencing data of a study of CD8 T cells in ankylosing spondylitis. General study findings and limits: The study identified a TCR beta motif of several highly homologous variants that appeared characteristic of ankylosing spondylitis blood.

The CDR3 has 16 amino acids. The germline V gene has CDR1 SGHTA and CDR2 FQGNSA. The J segment lost 7 bases and the V segment lost 5 bases, leaving 13 bases of the junction unmatched. TCRdb ran MiXCR on the 5' RACE reads and lists one entry per CDR3 protein. The data contain roughly 90,000 distinct CDR3 sequences, more than 8.5% of them seen just once; the ten biggest clones take up 25% to 35%. This clonotype was seen only a few times. Its cognate antigen is unknown. Sequenced: blood, either unsorted or a sorted T cell fraction (not recorded which). J is TRBJ2-2 and V is TRBV7-2; TRBD2 aligns across 7 bases. The sequence was collected from a male donor with ankylosing spondylitis. CDR3 in amino acids: CASSQGGEGLGGELFF. CDR3 coding DNA: TGTGCCAGCAGCCAGGGCGGGGAGGGCCTCGGCGGGGAGCTGTTTTTT.